The 16 T cell receptor beta chains listed next were all sequenced from one sample in a study of T-cell memory formation after mild COVID-19. TCRdb processed the 5' RACE reads anew with MiXCR; each CDR3 protein has one entry. The sample lists approximately 260,000 distinct CDR3 sequences; 15% to 20% were seen once. The sequencing input was PBMCs or a T cell subset sorted from them (not recorded which). The receptors come from a man aged 18 to 30 who had mild COVID-19 (a few samples of this study predate the infection). Cell type and time point are not known.

This chain links TRBV10-3 with TRBJ1-2; D is uncertain. This CDR3 spans 12 amino acids. Germline CDR1 reads ENHRY; CDR2 reads SYGVKD. The V end lost 3 bases, the J end lost 5 bases, and 7 bases lay between the germline ends. The CDR3 region has the DNA TGTGCCATCAGTGACACGTTTTATGGCTACACCTTC. Translating gives CAISDTFYGYTF.

The chain carries TRBV7-9 and TRBJ1-1, with D possibly being TRBD1 (5 bases). The CDR3 contains 12 residues. CDR1 is SEHNR, CDR2 FQNEAQ, per germline (reference sequence). Trimming left V 4 bases short and J 10 bases short, with 13 bases between. The CDR3 bases are TGTGCCAGCAGCTCCGCCCGGGGGGGAGCTTTCTTT. Translating gives CASSSARGGAFF.

CDR3 amino acids: CAISETNLAQGAQETQYF. CDR3 nucleotides: TGTGCCATCAGTGAGACTAACCTAGCACAGGGGGCCCAAGAGACCCAGTACTTC. J is TRBJ2-5 and V is TRBV10-3; 9 positions agree with TRBD1. This CDR3 region has 18 residues. The J segment lost 1 base and the V segment lost 2 bases, leaving 11 bases of the junction unmatched. Germline V lookup: CDR1 ENHRY, CDR2 SYGVKD.

This clonotype was picked up many times. The chain employs TRBV12-3 or TRBV12-4 and TRBJ1-1; D may be TRBD1 (6 bases). V was pared by 8 bases and J by 0 bases, with 7 bases between. The CDR3 is made up of 12 amino acids. The CDR3 nucleotides read TGTGCCAGCGGGGACATGAACACTGAAGCTTTCTTT. Translated, it gives CASGDMNTEAFF.

This clonotype was counted many times. The V and J genes are TRBV7-9 and TRBJ2-2; D is unclear. Germline CDR1 SEHNR, CDR2 FQNEAQ (reference sequence). Trimming took 1 base from V and 6 from J, leaving 9 bases between them. This CDR3 contains 14 residues. CDR3 bases: TGTGCCAGCAGCTTAGACTGGGCTGCCGGGGAGCTGTTTTTT. This encodes CASSLDWAAGELFF.

This clonotype turned up a few times. The chain joins TRBV5-5 to TRBJ1-6, with D hard to call. CDR1 SGHKS and CDR2 YYEKEE come from the germline V gene (reference sequence). V lost 5 bases and J 7 bases, leaving 16 bases between the germline ends. This CDR3 is 15 amino acids long. Here the CDR3 DNA reads TGTGCCAGCAGTCTTTCGGGAGTAGAGAATTCACCCCTCCACTTT. Translating it yields CASSLSGVENSPLHF.

The chain recombines TRBV24-1 with TRBJ2-1, with D perhaps given as TRBD1 or TRBD2 (6 bases each). The germline V and J ends were trimmed by 5 bases and 7 bases, with 20 bases remaining between them. The CDR3 consists of 16 residues. Germline CDR1 reads KGHDR; CDR2 reads SFDVKD. The CDR3 loop is CATSGADTRGLNEQFF. CDR3 in DNA: TGTGCCACCAGTGGGGCTGACACACGGGGGCTGAATGAGCAGTTCTTC.

The chain employs TRBV4-1 and TRBJ2-2; D may correspond to TRBD1 or TRBD2 (5 bases each). The CDR3 is 17 residues long. Trimming shortened V by 0 bases and J by 1 base, and 12 bases separated the two germline ends. Germline assignment: CDR1 MGHRA and CDR2 YSYEKL. The DNA for the CDR3 is TGCGCCAGCAGCCAAGATTGGGGACGGATGAACACCGGGGAGCTGTTTTTT. This translates into CASSQDWGRMNTGELFF.

This clonotype was picked up a small number of times. The rearrangement joins TRBV9 to TRBJ1-6; D unresolved. Trimming pared 8 bases from V and 10 bases from J, leaving 10 bases between. CDR3 size: 11 residues. Germline V CDR1 and CDR2: SGDLS, YYNGEE. The CDR3 spells CARERESPLHF. DNA for the CDR3: TGTGCCAGAGAGCGGGAATCACCCCTCCACTTT.

The rearrangement uses TRBV7-2 and TRBJ2-1, with 11 bases lining up with TRBD1. There are 16 residues in the CDR3. The trim removed 2 bases at V and 7 bases at J, leaving 7 bases unmatched. The germline CDR1 and CDR2 sequences are SGHTA and FQGNSA. The chain's CDR3 is CASSLSGTGGRNEQFF. The CDR3 coding sequence is TGTGCCAGCAGCTTATCCGGGACAGGGGGGAGGAATGAGCAGTTCTTC.

The V gene is TRBV5-1, the J gene TRBJ2-5; 7 nucleotides agree with TRBD2. CDR1 and CDR2 from the germline V gene are SGHRS and YFSETQ. The CDR3 has 15 amino acids. V trimming: 4 bases; J trimming: 1 base; junction bases outside the gene matches: 7. CDR3 sequence: CASSLGGNFQETQYF. The CDR3 DNA follows: TGCGCCAGCAGCCTGGGAGGGAACTTCCAAGAGACCCAGTACTTC.

In this sample, this clonotype turned up a few times. The rearrangement links TRBV9 to TRBJ1-4; D is uncertain. This CDR3 region has 16 residues. V was pared by 4 bases and J by 8 bases, with 21 bases between. Germline V gene data show CDR1 as SGDLS and CDR2 as YYNGEE. The CDR3 loop is CASSSATARGREKLFF. CDR3 bases: TGTGCCAGCAGCTCAGCGACCGCCCGAGGAAGGGAAAAACTGTTTTTT.

This clonotype was seen more than once but under ten times. The chain joins TRBV5-5 to TRBJ2-3; the D is unclear. The CDR3 runs 15 residues. Germline loops: CDR1 SGHKS, CDR2 YYEKEE (reference sequence). Trimming cost V 2 bases and J 2 bases, with 12 bases left between them. CDR3 loop: CASSLGFPDTDTQYF. The CDR3 nucleotides read TGTGCCAGCAGCTTAGGGTTCCCCGACACAGATACGCAGTATTTT.

This clonotype has a handful of counts. V and J are TRBV3-1 and TRBJ2-3; D possibly matches TRBD1 or TRBD2 (5 bases each). V was clipped by 0 bases and J by 5 bases, with 15 bases between them. The germline V gene encodes CDR1 LGHDT and CDR2 YNNKEL (reference sequence). The CDR3 totals 16 residues. Written as DNA, the CDR3 is TGTGCCAGCAGCCAAGAGTCCGGGACCGCACAAGATACGCAGTATTTT. Residues: CASSQESGTAQDTQYF.

CDR3 residues: CASSYGSLYGYTF. As DNA, the CDR3 is TGTGCCAGCAGCTACGGCTCCCTCTATGGCTACACCTTC. The V call is TRBV6-2 or TRBV6-3, the J call TRBJ1-2; the D is unclear. V lost 6 bases and J lost 4, with 12 bases in between. The CDR3 spans 13 residues. In germline, CDR1 is MNHEY, CDR2 SVGEGT.

The V and J genes are TRBV7-2 and TRBJ2-3, with 8 bases that match TRBD1. Trimming took 2 bases from V and 4 from J; bases not matched to a gene: 5. This CDR3 comprises 15 residues. CDR1 is SGHTA, CDR2 FQGNSA, per germline. The CDR3 sequence: CASSLYRTGPDTQYF. CDR3 DNA sequence: TGTGCCAGCAGCTTATATCGGACAGGGCCAGATACGCAGTATTTT.